This T cell receptor beta chain emerged from a study of T cell responses to AZD1222 COVID-19 vaccine. This CDR3 contains 14 residues. Germline CDR1 and CDR2: LNHNV and YYDKDF (reference sequence). V lost 3 bases to trimming and J lost 4 bases, with 12 bases between them. Method: immunoSEQ multiplex PCR; TCRdb's copy keeps in-frame clones and lacks some. The table has 180,000 or so clones, 90% to 95% seen once. This clone has only a few counts. Sequencing used peripheral blood, obtained 28 days after the second dose of the MenACWY control vaccine. This chain uses TRBV15 with TRBJ1-2; a possible D gene is TRBD1 (5 bases). This clonotype originated in an adult who received the MenACWY meningococcal vaccine as a control. This CDR3 is CATSRGGVGYGYTF. The CDR3 nucleotides are TGTGCCACCAGCAGGGGAGGGGTTGGCTATGGCTACACCTTC.